These T cell receptor beta chains were read from a single sample in a study of T cell responses to AZD1222 COVID-19 vaccine. Method: immunoSEQ multiplex PCR; TCRdb's copy keeps in-frame clones and lacks some. The sample holds some 170,000 clones; 94% are singletons and the top ten take roughly 5.6%. The material sequenced was peripheral blood, taken 28 days after the second AZD1222 dose. The receptors were gathered from an adult who received the AZD1222 COVID-19 vaccine. CDR3s include the opening cysteine and the closing phenylalanine or tryptophan. The D gene is left open where the match is weak. Only part of the rows carry a size: once, few, many, or a class if the clone is expanded.

clone_size	d_call	j_call	v_call	cdr3_nt	cdr3_aa
-	TRBD2	TRBJ2-1	TRBV4-3	TGCGCCAGCAGCCAGAATCTAGCGGGAGTTACCAATGAGCAGTTCTTC	CASSQNLAGVTNEQFF
-	-	TRBJ2-3	TRBV11-2	TGTGCCAGCAGCTTCTATCCCACAGATACGCAGTATTTT	CASSFYPTDTQYF
-	-	TRBJ2-1	TRBV7-2	TGTGCCAGCAGCCCTAGGGCGGTATACAATGAGCAGTTCTTC	CASSPRAVYNEQFF
-	-	TRBJ2-7	TRBV6-5	TGTGCCAGCAGTACCATACAGGAGACCTCCTACGAGCAGTACTTC	CASSTIQETSYEQYF
-	-	TRBJ1-2	TRBV6-5	TGTGCCAGCACATCTGTCAACTATGGCTACACCTTC	CASTSVNYGYTF
-	TRBD1	TRBJ2-2	TRBV6-1	TGTGCCAGCAGTGAATTATTAGGACAGGAGGCGGGGGAGCTGTTTTTT	CASSELLGQEAGELFF
few	-	TRBJ1-1	TRBV28	TGTGCCGGACGAGAGGGCTGGAACACTGAAGCTTTCTTT	CAGREGWNTEAFF
-	-	TRBJ1-2	TRBV29-1	TGCAGCGTCCCCAGGGGCCAGTATGGCTACACCTTC	CSVPRGQYGYTF
-	-	TRBJ1-1	TRBV5-1	TGCGCCAGCAGCCCGCTGGGACCCCTGAACACTGAAGCTTTCTTT	CASSPLGPLNTEAFF
-	-	TRBJ2-1	TRBV29-1	TGCAGCGTTGAGGGCAAGGGGGGGAGCTGGCTTGAGCAGTTCTTC	CSVEGKGGSWLEQFF
once	-	TRBJ2-5	TRBV7-3	TGTGCCAGCAGCCCCATGGGGGGAACCCTATACCTGGGGGAGACCCAGTACTTC	CASSPMGGTLYLGETQYF
-	TRBD1	TRBJ1-5	TRBV7-9	TGTGCCAGCAGCTCGGACAGGGCCTACAATCAGCCCCAGCATTTT	CASSSDRAYNQPQHF
once	TRBD1	TRBJ1-2	TRBV10-3	TGTGCCATCAGGGAGACAGGGAACTATGGCTACACCTTC	CAIRETGNYGYTF
-	TRBD1	TRBJ1-5	TRBV7-2	TGTGCCAGCAGCCCGGGACAGGGCTACCAGCCCCAGCATTTT	CASSPGQGYQPQHF
-	-	TRBJ2-7	TRBV9	TGTGCCAGCAGCTCAGAGGGAGAGCAGTACTTC	CASSSEGEQYF
once	TRBD1	TRBJ1-2	TRBV7-2	TGTGCCAGCACCCTGACAGGGGGAGTCGGCTATGGCTACACCTTC	CASTLTGGVGYGYTF
-	-	TRBJ1-2	TRBV2	TGTGCCAGCAGTGAAGCGCGATACTCCTTTTCCACCTTC	CASSEARYSFSTF
-	TRBD1	TRBJ1-1	TRBV9	TGTGCCAGCAGCGTTGGGGCCCGGACAGGGGTAAACACTGAAGCTTTCTTT	CASSVGARTGVNTEAFF
-	TRBD2	TRBJ2-2	TRBV6-1	TGTGCCAGCAGTGAAGCGGCGGGAGGGCCGGGCACCGGGGAGCTGTTTTTT	CASSEAAGGPGTGELFF
-	TRBD2	TRBJ2-1	TRBV27	TGTGCCAGCAGTTCCGCGGGACTAGCGGGAGGAGGTGACAATGAGCAGTTCTTC	CASSSAGLAGGGDNEQFF
-	TRBD2	TRBJ2-1	TRBV5-1	TGCGCCAGCAGCTTGGTACTAGCGGGAGGAGATGAGCAGTTCTTC	CASSLVLAGGDEQFF
-	TRBD2	TRBJ2-2	TRBV13	TGTGCCAGCAGCTTAGAAGGGCTAGCGGGAGCGGTCACCGGGGAGCTGTTTTTT	CASSLEGLAGAVTGELFF
-	-	TRBJ1-1	TRBV27	TGTGCCAGCAGTTCAGTCCGGCCCCAAGGGAACACTGAAGCTTTCTTT	CASSSVRPQGNTEAFF
-	-	TRBJ1-5	TRBV19	TGTGCCAGTAGTTCCCGGGACATCCAGCATTTT	CASSSRDIQHF
-	-	TRBJ2-1	TRBV9	TGTGCCAGCAGCGGGGGGGACGGAGCCATGGATGAGCAGTTCTTC	CASSGGDGAMDEQFF
once	-	TRBJ2-7	TRBV6-5	TGTGCCAGCACCGACGGGACTGGAAGCTACGAGCAGTACTTC	CASTDGTGSYEQYF